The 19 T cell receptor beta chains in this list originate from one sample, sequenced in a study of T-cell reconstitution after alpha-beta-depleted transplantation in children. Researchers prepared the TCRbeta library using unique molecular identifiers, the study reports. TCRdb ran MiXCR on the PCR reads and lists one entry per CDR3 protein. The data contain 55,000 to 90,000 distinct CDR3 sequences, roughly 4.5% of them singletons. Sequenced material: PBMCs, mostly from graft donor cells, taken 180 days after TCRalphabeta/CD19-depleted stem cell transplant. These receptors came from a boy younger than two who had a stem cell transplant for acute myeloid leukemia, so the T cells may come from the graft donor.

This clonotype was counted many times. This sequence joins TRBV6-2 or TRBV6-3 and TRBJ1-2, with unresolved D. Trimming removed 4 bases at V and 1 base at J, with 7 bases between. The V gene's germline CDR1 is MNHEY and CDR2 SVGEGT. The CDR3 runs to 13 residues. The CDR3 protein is CASSSDGNYGYTF. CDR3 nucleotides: TGTGCCAGCAGTTCTGACGGTAACTATGGCTACACCTTC.

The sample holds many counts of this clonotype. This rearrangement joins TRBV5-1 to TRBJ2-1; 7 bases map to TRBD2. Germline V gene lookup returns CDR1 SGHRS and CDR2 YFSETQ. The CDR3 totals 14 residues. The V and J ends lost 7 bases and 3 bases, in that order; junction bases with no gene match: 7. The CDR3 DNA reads TGCGCCAGCGGGGGGGGAGGGGTCTACAATGAGCAGTTCTTC. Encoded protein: CASGGGGVYNEQFF.

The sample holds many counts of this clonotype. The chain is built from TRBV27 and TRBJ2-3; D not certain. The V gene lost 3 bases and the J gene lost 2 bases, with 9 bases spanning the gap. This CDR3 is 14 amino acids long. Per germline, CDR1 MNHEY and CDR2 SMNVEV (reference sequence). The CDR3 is CASSLNPFTDTQYF. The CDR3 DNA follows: TGTGCCAGCAGTTTGAATCCATTCACAGATACGCAGTATTTT.

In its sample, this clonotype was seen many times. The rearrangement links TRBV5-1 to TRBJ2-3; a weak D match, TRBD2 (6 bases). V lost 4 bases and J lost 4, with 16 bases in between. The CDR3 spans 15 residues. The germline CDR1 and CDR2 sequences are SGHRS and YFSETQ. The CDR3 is CASSRELGSPDTQYF. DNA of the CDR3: TGCGCCAGCAGCCGGGAGTTGGGGTCTCCAGATACGCAGTATTTT.

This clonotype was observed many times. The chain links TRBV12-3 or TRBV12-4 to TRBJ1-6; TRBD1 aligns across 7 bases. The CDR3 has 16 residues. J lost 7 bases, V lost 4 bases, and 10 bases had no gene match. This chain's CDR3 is CASSSRGQAQNSPLHF. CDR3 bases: TGTGCCAGCAGTTCCCGCGGACAGGCCCAAAATTCACCCCTCCACTTT.

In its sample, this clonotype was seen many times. The CDR3 sequence is CASSQEKPGNYEQYF. The CDR3 coding sequence is TGCGCCAGCAGCCAAGAAAAACCTGGTAACTACGAGCAGTACTTC. The chain carries TRBV4-3 and TRBJ2-7; no clear D gene. Germline V gives CDR1 LGHNA, CDR2 YSLEER. CDR3 size: 15 residues. Trimming removed 0 bases from V and 3 bases from J, with 12 bases in between.

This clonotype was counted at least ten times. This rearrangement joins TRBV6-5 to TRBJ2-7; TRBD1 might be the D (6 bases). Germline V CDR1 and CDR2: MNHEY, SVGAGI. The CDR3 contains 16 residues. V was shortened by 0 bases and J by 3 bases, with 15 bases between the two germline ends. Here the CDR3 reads CASSYSYRGHLYEQYV. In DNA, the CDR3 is TGTGCCAGCAGTTACTCTTATCGGGGACATCTCTACGAGCAGTACGTC.

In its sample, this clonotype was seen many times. The CDR3 coding sequence is TGCAGTGCTAGAGGGGACAGGTTCACGGGTAACTATGGCTACACCTTC. This translates into CSARGDRFTGNYGYTF. The chain recombines TRBV20-1 with TRBJ1-2, with 8 bases lining up with TRBD1. This CDR3 has 16 amino acids. Trimming at V came to 1 base and at J to 1 base, leaving 8 bases not matched to a gene. CDR1 is DFQATT, CDR2 SNEGSKA, per germline (reference sequence).

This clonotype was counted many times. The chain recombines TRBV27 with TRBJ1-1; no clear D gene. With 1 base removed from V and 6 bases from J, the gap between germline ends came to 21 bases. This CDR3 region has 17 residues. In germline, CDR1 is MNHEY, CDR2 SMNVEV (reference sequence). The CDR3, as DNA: TGTGCCAGCAGTTTATGGTCCGGGGTCGGGCTCGGGGCTGAAGCTTTCTTT. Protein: CASSLWSGVGLGAEAFF.

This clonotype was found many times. The CDR3 nucleotides are TGTGCCAGCAGCCCTACCCGGGGACGGATGAACACTGAAGCTTTCTTT. Amino acid sequence: CASSPTRGRMNTEAFF. V and J are TRBV7-9 and TRBJ1-1; possible D gene TRBD1, 5 bases. CDR3 length equals 16 residues. The V gene's germline CDR1 is SEHNR and CDR2 FQNEAQ (reference sequence). Trimming removed 5 bases from V and 0 bases from J, with 16 bases in between.

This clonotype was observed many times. The CDR3 bases are TGTGCCAGCAGCCGGACCCCGACCAGAGCCAAAAACATTCAGTACTTC. Amino acid sequence: CASSRTPTRAKNIQYF. The J gene is TRBJ2-4, the V gene TRBV7-2; D unclear. Germline CDR1 and CDR2: SGHTA and FQGNSA. This CDR3 is 16 amino acids long. Trimming took off 5 bases at V and 0 bases at J, with 14 bases between the two ends.

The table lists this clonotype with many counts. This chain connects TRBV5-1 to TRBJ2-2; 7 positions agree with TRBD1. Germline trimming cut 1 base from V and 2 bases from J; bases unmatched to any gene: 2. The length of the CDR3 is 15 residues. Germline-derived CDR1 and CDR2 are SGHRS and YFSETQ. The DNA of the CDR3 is TGCGCCAGCAGCTTGACAGGGGTAAACACCGGGGAGCTGTTTTTT. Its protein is CASSLTGVNTGELFF.

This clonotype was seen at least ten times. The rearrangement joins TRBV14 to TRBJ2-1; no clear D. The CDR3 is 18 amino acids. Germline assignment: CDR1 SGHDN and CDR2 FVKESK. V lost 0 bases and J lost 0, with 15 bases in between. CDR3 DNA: TGTGCCAGCAGCCAAGATTATCCCGACACGTCCTCCTACAATGAGCAGTTCTTC. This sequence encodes CASSQDYPDTSSYNEQFF.

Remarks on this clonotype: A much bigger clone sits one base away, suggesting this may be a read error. The CDR3: CSATGGEQFF. The CDR3 DNA follows: TGCAGTGCTACGGGGGGTGAGCAGTTCTTC. This chain connects TRBV20-1 to TRBJ2-1; 7 bases line up with TRBD2. V trimming: 4 bases; J trimming: 9 bases; junction bases outside the gene matches: 0. The V gene's germline CDR1 is DFQATT and CDR2 SNEGSKA (reference sequence). The CDR3 is 10 amino acids.

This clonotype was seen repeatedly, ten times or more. CDR3 in DNA: TGCGCCAGCAGCCACTTCGCGTCCCCTGGCCAAGAGACCCAGTACTTC. Encoded protein: CASSHFASPGQETQYF. This sequence joins TRBV5-1 and TRBJ2-5; D call uncertain. Trimming removed 4 bases from V and 1 base from J, with 17 bases in between. The CDR3 extends over 16 amino acids. Germline V gene lookup returns CDR1 SGHRS and CDR2 YFSETQ.

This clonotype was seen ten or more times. The CDR3 is CASSYDDRDYEQYF. The CDR3 nucleotides are TGTGCCAGCAGCTACGATGACCGGGACTACGAGCAGTACTTC. This sequence joins TRBV7-9 and TRBJ2-7, with D perhaps TRBD2 (5 bases). Trimming took off 4 bases at V and 3 bases at J, with 13 bases between the two ends. This CDR3 comprises 14 residues. Germline V CDR1 and CDR2: SEHNR, FQNEAQ (reference sequence).

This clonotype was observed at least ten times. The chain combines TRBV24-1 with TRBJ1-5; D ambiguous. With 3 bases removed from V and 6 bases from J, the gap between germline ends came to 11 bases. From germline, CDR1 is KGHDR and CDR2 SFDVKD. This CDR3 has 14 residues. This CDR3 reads CATSDALAGQPQHF. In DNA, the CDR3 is TGTGCCACCAGTGATGCACTAGCGGGTCAGCCCCAGCATTTT.

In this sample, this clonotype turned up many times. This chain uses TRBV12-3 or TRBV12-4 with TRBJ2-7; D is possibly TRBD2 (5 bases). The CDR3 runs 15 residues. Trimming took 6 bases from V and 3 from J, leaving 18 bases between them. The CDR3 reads CASSDGLADYYEQYF. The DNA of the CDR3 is TGTGCCAGCAGCGATGGACTTGCGGATTACTACGAGCAGTACTTC.

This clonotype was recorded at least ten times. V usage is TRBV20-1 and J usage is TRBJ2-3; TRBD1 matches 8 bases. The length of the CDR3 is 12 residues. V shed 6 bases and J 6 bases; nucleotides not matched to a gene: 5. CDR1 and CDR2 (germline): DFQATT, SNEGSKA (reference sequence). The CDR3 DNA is TGCAGTGCGTACGGACAGGGCGATACGCAGTATTTT. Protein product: CSAYGQGDTQYF.